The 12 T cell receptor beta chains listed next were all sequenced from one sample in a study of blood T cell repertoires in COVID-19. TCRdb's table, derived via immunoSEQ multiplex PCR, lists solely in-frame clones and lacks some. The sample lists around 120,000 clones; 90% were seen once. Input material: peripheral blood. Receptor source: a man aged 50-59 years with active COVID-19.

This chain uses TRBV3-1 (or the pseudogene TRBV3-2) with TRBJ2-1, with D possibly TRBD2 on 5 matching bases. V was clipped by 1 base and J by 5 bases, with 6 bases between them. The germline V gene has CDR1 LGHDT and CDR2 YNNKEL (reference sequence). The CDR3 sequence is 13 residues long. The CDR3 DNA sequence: TGTGCCAGCAGCCAAGGGAGGAACAATGAGCAGTTCTTC. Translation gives CASSQGRNNEQFF.

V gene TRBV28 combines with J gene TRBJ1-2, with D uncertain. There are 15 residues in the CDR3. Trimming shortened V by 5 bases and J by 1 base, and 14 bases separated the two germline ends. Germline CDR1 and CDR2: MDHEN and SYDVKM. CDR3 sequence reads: CASSGGRLGNYGYTF. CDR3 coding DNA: TGTGCCAGCAGTGGAGGACGGCTAGGTAACTATGGCTACACCTTC.

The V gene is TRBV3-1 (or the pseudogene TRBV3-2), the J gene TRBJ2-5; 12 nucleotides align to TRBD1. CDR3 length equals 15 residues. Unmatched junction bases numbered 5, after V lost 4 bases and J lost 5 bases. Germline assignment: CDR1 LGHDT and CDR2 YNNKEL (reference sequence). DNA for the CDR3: TGTGCCAGCAGCCCCGGGACAGGGGGCTTGGAGACCCAGTACTTC. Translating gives CASSPGTGGLETQYF.

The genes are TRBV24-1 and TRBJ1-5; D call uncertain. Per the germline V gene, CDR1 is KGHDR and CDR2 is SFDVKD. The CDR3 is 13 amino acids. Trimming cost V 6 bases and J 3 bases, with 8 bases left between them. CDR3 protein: CATSSGHNQPQHF. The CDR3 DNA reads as TGTGCCACCAGTTCAGGCCACAATCAGCCCCAGCATTTT.

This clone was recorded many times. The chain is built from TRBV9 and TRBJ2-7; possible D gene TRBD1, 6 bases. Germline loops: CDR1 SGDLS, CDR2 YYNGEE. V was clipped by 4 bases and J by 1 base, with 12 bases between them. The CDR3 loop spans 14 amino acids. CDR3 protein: CASSPRTDSYEQYF. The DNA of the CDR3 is TGTGCCAGCAGCCCCCGGACAGATTCCTACGAGCAGTACTTC.

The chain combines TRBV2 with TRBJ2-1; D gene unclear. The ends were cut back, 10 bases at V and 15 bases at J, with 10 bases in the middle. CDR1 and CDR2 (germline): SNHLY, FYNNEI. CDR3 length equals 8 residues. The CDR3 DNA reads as TGTGCCACCGGAGTCCTGTTCTTC. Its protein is CATGVLFF. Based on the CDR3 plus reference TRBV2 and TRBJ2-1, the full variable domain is EPEVTQTPSHQVTQMGQEVILRCVPISNHLYFYWYRQILGQKVEFLVSFYNNEISEKSEIFDDQFSVERPDGSNFTLKIRSTKLEDSAMYFCATGVLFFGPGTRLTVL.

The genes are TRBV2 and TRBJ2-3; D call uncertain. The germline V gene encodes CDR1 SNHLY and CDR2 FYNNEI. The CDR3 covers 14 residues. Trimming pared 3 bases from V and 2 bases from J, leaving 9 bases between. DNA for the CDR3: TGTGCCAGCAGTGACCCCAGGAACACAGATACGCAGTATTTT. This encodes CASSDPRNTDTQYF.

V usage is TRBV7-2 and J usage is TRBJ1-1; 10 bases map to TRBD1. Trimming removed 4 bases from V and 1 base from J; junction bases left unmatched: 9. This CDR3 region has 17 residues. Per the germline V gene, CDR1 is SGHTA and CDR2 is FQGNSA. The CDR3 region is CASSSTDRGLWNTEAFF. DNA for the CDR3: TGTGCCAGCAGCTCGACCGACAGGGGGCTGTGGAACACTGAAGCTTTCTTT.

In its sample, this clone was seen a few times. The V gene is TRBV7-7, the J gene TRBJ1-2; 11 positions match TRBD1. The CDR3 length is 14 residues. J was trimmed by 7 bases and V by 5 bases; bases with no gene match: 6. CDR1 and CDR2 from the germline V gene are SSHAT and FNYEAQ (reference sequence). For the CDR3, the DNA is TGTGCCAGCAGCCGAGGACAGGGGGCTGGTGGCTACACCTTC. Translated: CASSRGQGAGGYTF.

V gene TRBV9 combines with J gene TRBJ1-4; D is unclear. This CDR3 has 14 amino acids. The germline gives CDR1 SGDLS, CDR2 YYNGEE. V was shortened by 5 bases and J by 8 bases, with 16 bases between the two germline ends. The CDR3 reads CASSEGGWGEKLFF. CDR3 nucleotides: TGTGCCAGCAGTGAGGGAGGGTGGGGAGAAAAACTGTTTTTT.

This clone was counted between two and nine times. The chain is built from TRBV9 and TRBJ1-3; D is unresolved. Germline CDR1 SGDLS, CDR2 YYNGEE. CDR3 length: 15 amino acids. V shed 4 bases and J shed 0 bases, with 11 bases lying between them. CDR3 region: CASSPTGFSGNTIYF. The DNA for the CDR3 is TGTGCCAGCAGCCCAACGGGTTTCTCTGGAAACACCATATATTTT.

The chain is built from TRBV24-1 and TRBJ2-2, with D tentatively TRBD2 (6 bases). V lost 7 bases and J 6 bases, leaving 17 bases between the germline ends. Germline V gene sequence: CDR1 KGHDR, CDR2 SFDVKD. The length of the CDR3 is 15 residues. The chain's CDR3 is CATRGDSVSAGELFF. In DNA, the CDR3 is TGTGCCACCAGGGGGGACTCTGTTAGCGCCGGGGAGCTGTTTTTT.